The 32 T cell receptor beta chains listed next were all sequenced from one sample in a study of CD8+ T cells in alopecia areata. cDNA serving as the sequencing template came from extracted, reverse transcribed RNA. This table comes from immunoSEQ multiplex PCR, and its TCRdb copy is limited to in-frame clones, with some not included. Among around 97,000 clones, under 90% were seen once, and the ten largest hold roughly 11%. Treatment defined: oral pan-JAK inhibitor, 5-10 mg twice daily. The sample was CD8+ T cells sorted from blood, taken between weeks 30 and 35, from a patient treated with tofacitinib. These receptors were collected from a human donor with alopecia areata.

The chain joins TRBV19 to TRBJ2-7; 10 bases match TRBD1. Germline values: CDR1 LNHDA, CDR2 SQIVND (reference sequence). Losses at the gene ends were 2 bases for V and 9 bases for J; bases not matched to a gene: 10. This CDR3 spans 15 amino acids. The CDR3 spells CASSIRDRGIDGQYF. For the CDR3, the DNA is TGTGCCAGTAGTATAAGGGACAGGGGAATTGACGGGCAGTACTTC.

J is TRBJ2-2 and V is TRBV13; D is unresolved. CDR1 is PRHDT and CDR2 is FYEKMQ in the germline V gene (reference sequence). V lost 6 bases to trimming and J lost 6 bases, with 5 bases between them. The CDR3 is 11 residues long. In DNA form, the CDR3 reads TGTGCCAGCAGTCAGTCCGGGGAGCTGTTTTTT. The encoded protein is CASSQSGELFF.

V usage is TRBV4-1 and J usage is TRBJ2-5, with D possibly matching TRBD1 (6 bases). The end of the DNA is better explained by TRBJ2-7, so the J call may be wrong. The V gene's germline CDR1 is MGHRA and CDR2 YSYEKL. The CDR3 extends over 14 amino acids. CDR3 amino acids: CASSQPDSSYEQYF. The CDR3 DNA reads TGCGCCAGCAGCCAGCCGGACAGCTCCTACGAGCAGTACTTC.

V and J are TRBV30 and TRBJ1-1; D is ambiguous. CDR1 and CDR2 from the germline V gene are GTSNPN and SVGIG (reference sequence). The CDR3 is made up of 11 amino acids. V lost 4 bases to trimming and J lost 6 bases, with 9 bases between them. CDR3 protein: CAWTDLSEAFF. The CDR3 coding sequence is TGTGCCTGGACGGACTTATCTGAAGCTTTCTTT.

V usage is TRBV7-9 and J usage is TRBJ2-1; TRBD1 or TRBD2 may be the D gene (5 bases each). Deletions cut 1 base from V and 10 bases from J, with 11 bases between. The germline CDR1 and CDR2 sequences are SEHNR and FQNEAQ (reference sequence). The CDR3 length is 13 residues. The CDR3 DNA sequence: TGTGCCAGCAGCTTAGTTGGGGGAGAAGAGCAGTTCTTC. It encodes CASSLVGGEEQFF.

The chain employs TRBV29-1 and TRBJ2-2, with D uncertain. Germline lookup yields CDR1 SQVTM and CDR2 ANQGSEA. The CDR3 length is 12 residues. Trimming stripped 6 bases from V and 7 bases from J, with 12 bases between. In nucleotides, the CDR3 is TGCAGCGTCCGTAACGAGGTCGGGGAGCTGTTTTTT. It translates to CSVRNEVGELFF.

The table lists this clone with a count of one. The chain combines TRBV29-1 with TRBJ1-1, with 10 nucleotides matching TRBD1. This CDR3 spans 12 amino acids. Germline assignment: CDR1 SQVTM and CDR2 ANQGSEA. J was trimmed by 6 bases and V by 6 bases; bases with no gene match: 4. The DNA of the CDR3 is TGCAGCGTAGACAGGGGGCTGCCTGAAGCTTTCTTT. Its protein product is CSVDRGLPEAFF. Full variable domain (remainder filled in from reference TRBV29-1 and TRBJ1-1): SAVISQKPSRDICQRGTSLTIQCQVDSQVTMMFWYRQQPGQSLTLIATANQGSEATYESGFVIDKFPISRPNLTFSTLTVSNMSPEDSSIYLCSVDRGLPEAFFGQGTRLTVV.

The count of this clone is one. The V gene is TRBV7-9, the J gene TRBJ1-4; TRBD1 agrees at 11 bases. The CDR3 runs 19 residues. V dropped 5 bases and J dropped 0; count of bases not matched to a gene: 11. Per the germline V gene, CDR1 is SEHNR and CDR2 is FQNEAQ (reference sequence). The CDR3 loop reads CASSPRGQGEVATNEKLFF. CDR3 bases: TGTGCCAGCAGCCCAAGGGGACAGGGGGAAGTTGCAACTAATGAAAAACTGTTTTTT.

V is TRBV7-9 and J is TRBJ2-7; 12 bases are shared with TRBD2. The germline V gene has CDR1 SEHNR and CDR2 FQNEAQ (reference sequence). This CDR3 is 16 amino acids long. V was pared by 2 bases and J by 6 bases, with 8 bases of the junction left unmatched. The CDR3 here is CASSLPRLAGVTEQYF. For the CDR3, the DNA is TGTGCCAGCAGCTTACCTAGACTAGCGGGAGTGACCGAGCAGTACTTC.

The chain is built from TRBV20-1 and TRBJ2-1; a weak D match, TRBD2 (5 bases). Trimming cost V 5 bases and J 6 bases, with 8 bases left between them. The CDR3 has 11 amino acids. The germline V gene has CDR1 DFQATT and CDR2 SNEGSKA (reference sequence). CDR3 sequence reads: CSAQLVNEQFF. The CDR3 DNA reads TGCAGTGCTCAACTAGTCAATGAGCAGTTCTTC.

J is TRBJ1-5 and V is TRBV9; D possibly corresponds to TRBD1 (5 bases). Germline V CDR1 and CDR2: SGDLS, YYNGEE. V was shortened by 1 base and J by 4 bases, with 6 bases between the two germline ends. The CDR3 extends over 13 amino acids. The DNA of the CDR3 is TGTGCCAGCAGCGTATGGGGGAATCAGCCCCAGCATTTT. Its protein is CASSVWGNQPQHF.

The rearrangement links TRBV10-3 to TRBJ2-7, with D perhaps TRBD1 or TRBD2 (5 bases each). The CDR3 consists of 13 residues. Deletions cut 7 bases from V and 4 bases from J, with 14 bases between. Germline loops: CDR1 ENHRY, CDR2 SYGVKD. The CDR3 DNA sequence: TGTGCCATCACATCCGGGACGGATTACGAGCAGTACTTC. Protein sequence: CAITSGTDYEQYF.

The chain joins TRBV11-1 to TRBJ2-1, with D unresolved. The V gene lost 2 bases and the J gene lost 5 bases, with 16 bases spanning the gap. The CDR3 is made up of 16 amino acids. The germline V gene has CDR1 SGHAT and CDR2 FQDESV (reference sequence). Written as DNA, the CDR3 is TGTGCCAGCAGCTTAAATCGTTATTCGGTCCACAATGAGCAGTTCTTC. It yields the protein CASSLNRYSVHNEQFF.

The CDR3 spells CAIKTEDEQYF. The CDR3 DNA sequence: TGTGCCATAAAGACCGAGGACGAGCAGTACTTC. The rearrangement joins TRBV19 to TRBJ2-7; D gene ambiguous. V was clipped by 10 bases and J by 5 bases, with 12 bases between them. The germline V gene encodes CDR1 LNHDA and CDR2 SQIVND (reference sequence). This CDR3 spans 11 amino acids. Drawing the rest from reference TRBV19 and TRBJ2-7, the complete variable domain is DGGITQSPKYLFRKEGQNVTLSCEQNLNHDAMYWYRQDPGQGLRLIYYSQIVNDFQKGDIAEGYSVSREKKESFPLTVTSAQKNPTAFYLCAIKTEDEQYFGPGTRLTVT.

The chain has TRBV6-6 and TRBJ1-1; D unresolved. The germline V gene has CDR1 MNHNY and CDR2 SVGAGI (reference sequence). The CDR3 extends over 15 amino acids. Trimming removed 6 bases from V and 0 bases from J, with 14 bases in between. The CDR3 coding sequence is TGTGCCAGCAGCCCCTCACTAACTATGAACACTGAAGCTTTCTTT. Translating gives CASSPSLTMNTEAFF.

The chain uses TRBV4-1 and TRBJ2-2, with TRBD2 as a possible D gene (5 bases). V dropped 4 bases and J dropped 7 bases, with 13 bases sitting between them. Germline CDR1 and CDR2: MGHRA and YSYEKL. The CDR3 has 14 amino acids. The CDR3 coding sequence is TGCGCCAGCAGCCCAGCGAGGGTAGACGGGGAGCTGTTTTTT. It translates to CASSPARVDGELFF.

V is TRBV9 and J is TRBJ1-1; D is ambiguous. V lost 0 bases to trimming and J lost 2 bases, with 17 bases between them. Per the germline V gene, CDR1 is SGDLS and CDR2 is YYNGEE. This CDR3 comprises 17 residues. CDR3 sequence: CASSVAGGEYQNTEAFF. Written as DNA, the CDR3 is TGTGCCAGCAGCGTAGCTGGCGGGGAGTACCAAAACACTGAAGCTTTCTTT.

This clone has only one observation. This chain joins TRBV2 and TRBJ2-3; the D gene is possibly TRBD1 (5 bases). The length of the CDR3 is 15 residues. Germline lookup yields CDR1 SNHLY and CDR2 FYNNEI. Trimming left V 10 bases short and J 0 bases short, with 17 bases between. This chain's CDR3 is CATKQMDISTDTQYF. CDR3 sequence (DNA): TGTGCCACAAAGCAAATGGACATTAGCACAGATACGCAGTATTTT.

The V gene is TRBV7-2, the J gene TRBJ2-7; TRBD1 might be the D (5 bases). CDR3 length equals 12 residues. CDR1 is SGHTA and CDR2 is FQGNSA in the germline V gene. V was pared by 9 bases and J by 2 bases, with 11 bases between. CDR3 amino acids: CARVTGAYEQYF. DNA for the CDR3: TGTGCCAGGGTTACAGGAGCCTACGAGCAGTACTTC.

The chain combines TRBV30 with TRBJ1-1; 7 bases are shared with TRBD1. The CDR3 length is 14 residues. V trimming: 4 bases; J trimming: 1 base; junction bases outside the gene matches: 6. In germline, CDR1 is GTSNPN, CDR2 SVGIG (reference sequence). The CDR3 is CAWINRGKNTEAFF. CDR3 bases: TGTGCCTGGATTAACAGGGGAAAGAACACTGAAGCTTTCTTT.

The chain couples TRBV7-2 to TRBJ1-1; 7 nucleotides align to TRBD1. The trim removed 1 base at V and 0 bases at J, leaving 5 bases unmatched. The CDR3 extends over 16 amino acids. Germline V gene data show CDR1 as SGHTA and CDR2 as FQGNSA. The CDR3 coding sequence is TGTGCCAGCAGCTTAGGACAGGGCTTCATGAACACTGAAGCTTTCTTT. Amino acids: CASSLGQGFMNTEAFF.

The chain combines TRBV7-9 with TRBJ1-1; D gene unclear. The CDR3 length is 14 residues. V was trimmed by 7 bases and J by 0 bases, leaving 12 bases between them. Germline CDR1 is SEHNR and CDR2 is FQNEAQ (reference sequence). The CDR3 DNA is TGTGCCAGCACCCCTTCTGAGCTGAACACTGAAGCTTTCTTT. Its translation: CASTPSELNTEAFF. Together with reference TRBV7-9 and TRBJ1-1, the CDR3 gives the full variable domain: DTGVSQNPRHKITKRGQNVTFRCDPISEHNRLYWYRQTLGQGPEFLTYFQNEAQLEKSRLLSDRFSAERPKGSFSTLEIQRTEQGDSAMYLCASTPSELNTEAFFGQGTRLTVV.

The chain links TRBV2 to TRBJ2-2, with D maybe TRBD2 (6 bases). From germline, CDR1 is SNHLY and CDR2 FYNNEI. The CDR3 has 17 amino acids. Trimming stripped 4 bases from V and 1 base from J, with 16 bases between. CDR3 sequence: CASSVRTGTLNTGELFF. The CDR3 coding sequence is TGTGCCAGCAGTGTGAGAACCGGGACTCTGAACACCGGGGAGCTGTTTTTT.

The chain carries TRBV4-1 and TRBJ2-3; weak D call: TRBD2 (5 bases). The CDR3 spans 16 residues. Germline lookup yields CDR1 MGHRA and CDR2 YSYEKL. The V gene lost 0 bases and the J gene lost 2 bases, with 12 bases spanning the gap. Here the CDR3 reads CASSQEIGGPTDTQYF. In DNA, the CDR3 is TGCGCCAGCAGCCAAGAAATCGGAGGACCCACAGATACGCAGTATTTT.

The chain links TRBV19 to TRBJ2-5, with D perhaps TRBD1 (6 bases). V lost 8 bases, J lost 3 bases, and 16 bases lay in between. The CDR3 has 14 amino acids. CDR1 is LNHDA, CDR2 SQIVND, per germline (reference sequence). CDR3 bases: TGTGCCAGTCGCTCCTGGCCAGGGGAAGAGACCCAGTACTTC. This sequence encodes CASRSWPGEETQYF.

V and J are TRBV28 and TRBJ2-3; D not resolved. Trimming left V 3 bases short and J 4 bases short, with 5 bases between. Germline CDR1 MDHEN, CDR2 SYDVKM. This CDR3 has 12 amino acids. The DNA for the CDR3 is TGTGCCAGCAGTTTCTTCGCAGATACGCAGTATTTT. It is translated as CASSFFADTQYF.

J is TRBJ2-7 and V is TRBV29-1; possible D gene TRBD1, 5 bases. The V end was cut by 1 base, the J end by 2 bases, with 18 bases between. CDR3 length: 16 amino acids. CDR1 is SQVTM, CDR2 ANQGSEA, per germline. The CDR3: CSVEASGVGQAYEQYF. In DNA form, the CDR3 reads TGCAGCGTTGAAGCCTCCGGTGTGGGGCAAGCCTACGAGCAGTACTTC.

This clone appeared a few times. The CDR3 bases are TGTGCCAGCGAGGACGGGGAGTCCTACGAGCAGTACTTC. Translated, it gives CASEDGESYEQYF. This sequence joins TRBV5-4 and TRBJ2-7; TRBD2 is a possible D gene (5 bases). Germline-derived CDR1 and CDR2 are SGHNT and YYREEE (reference sequence). This CDR3 has 13 residues. V lost 7 bases to trimming and J lost 1 base, with 12 bases between them.

For the CDR3, the DNA is TGTGCCAGCAGCCCCACAGGACCTCTACAGACCCAGTACTTC. This encodes CASSPTGPLQTQYF. The V and J genes are TRBV2 and TRBJ2-5, with D possibly TRBD1 on 5 matching bases. V was cut by 6 bases and J by 6 bases, with 17 bases left in between. Germline loops: CDR1 SNHLY, CDR2 FYNNEI. CDR3 size: 14 residues.

The V call is TRBV27, the J call TRBJ2-2; D is unresolved. The germline V gene encodes CDR1 MNHEY and CDR2 SMNVEV (reference sequence). The CDR3 covers 14 residues. Trimming stripped 2 bases from V and 7 bases from J, with 11 bases between. The CDR3 is CASSLAHWGGELFF. The CDR3 region has the DNA TGTGCCAGCAGTTTAGCCCACTGGGGCGGGGAGCTGTTTTTT.

The V call is TRBV4-1, the J call TRBJ1-2, with D possibly matching TRBD1 (5 bases). Germline CDR1 and CDR2: MGHRA and YSYEKL. This CDR3 region has 14 residues. V shed 1 base and J shed 2 bases, with 8 bases lying between them. The CDR3 DNA sequence: TGCGCCAGCAGCCAAGTTACAGGAAACTATGGCTACACCTTC. Translated, it gives CASSQVTGNYGYTF.

The chain combines TRBV7-8 with TRBJ2-1; the match to TRBD2 covers 15 bases. Trimming cost V 5 bases and J 0 bases; bases outside gene matches: 5. CDR1 is SGHVS, CDR2 FQNEAQ, per germline. CDR3 size: 18 residues. This CDR3 is CASSRTSGGASSYNEQFF. The CDR3 DNA sequence: TGTGCCAGCAGCCGGACTAGCGGGGGGGCTAGCTCCTACAATGAGCAGTTCTTC.